A single sample gave rise to the 29 T cell receptor beta chains below, sequenced in a study of beta chain features in type 1 diabetes. Expressed TCRB transcripts were sequenced because the isolated RNA had all been reverse transcribed beforehand. Produced via immunoSEQ multiplex PCR; TCRdb's table is partial and in-frame only. The data show 160,000 or so clones, with 63% seen just once and 0.08% to 0.1% held by the top ten. The antigens these receptors bind are not known. General study points: Shorter TCRB CDR3s, moderately but significantly so, were found in Type 1 diabetes patients in all four CD4+ subsets.

Sequencing input: naive CD4+ T cells from blood. The receptors originated from a man aged 25 to 45 with type 1 diabetes.

Comment on this clone: This specimen includes other DNA sequences encoding the same CDR3. The chain has TRBV11-2 and TRBJ2-3, with D possibly being TRBD2 (6 bases). CDR3 length: 12 amino acids. CDR1 and CDR2 from the germline V gene are SGHAT and FQNNGV. V lost 5 bases and J 6 bases, leaving 9 bases between the germline ends. The CDR3 DNA is TGTGCCAGCAGCCTCGCGGGGGATACGCAGTATTTT. Its translation: CASSLAGDTQYF. Filled out from reference TRBV11-2 and TRBJ2-3, the complete variable domain reads EAGVAQSPRYKIIEKRQSVAFWCNPISGHATLYWYQQILGQGPKLLIQFQNNGVVDDSQLPKDRFSAERLKGVDSTLKIQPAKLEDSAVYLCASSLAGDTQYFGPGTRLTVL.

The chain carries TRBV9 and TRBJ2-4; 10 bases are shared with TRBD2. The length of the CDR3 is 19 residues. CDR1 and CDR2 from the germline V gene are SGDLS and YYNGEE. Losses at the gene ends were 0 bases for V and 3 bases for J; bases not matched to a gene: 12. The DNA for the CDR3 is TGTGCCAGCAGCGTAGGTCCCGGGACTAGCGTCGAGATCAAAAACATTCAGTACTTC. Translation: CASSVGPGTSVEIKNIQYF.

This clone was counted only a few times. The V call is TRBV19, the J call TRBJ2-1, with unresolved D. This CDR3 comprises 16 residues. Trimming stripped 5 bases from V and 0 bases from J, with 14 bases between. Germline V lookup: CDR1 LNHDA, CDR2 SQIVND (reference sequence). The CDR3 DNA reads TGTGCCAGTAGTCTAGTTCGGGTTAGCTCCTACAATGAGCAGTTCTTC. Protein product: CASSLVRVSSYNEQFF.

V usage is TRBV15 and J usage is TRBJ2-2; D possibly matches TRBD1 or TRBD2 (5 bases each). The V gene's germline CDR1 is LNHNV and CDR2 YYDKDF (reference sequence). Trimming pared 0 bases from V and 7 bases from J, leaving 12 bases between. The CDR3 is made up of 15 amino acids. The CDR3 spells CATSRDRGTGGELFF. For the CDR3, the DNA is TGTGCCACCAGCAGAGATAGAGGGACGGGCGGGGAGCTGTTTTTT.

The chain recombines TRBV5-1 with TRBJ2-5, with D unresolved. V was clipped by 4 bases and J by 2 bases, with 9 bases between them. The CDR3 spans 13 residues. In germline, CDR1 is SGHRS, CDR2 YFSETQ. This CDR3 is CASSPVGQETQYF. The CDR3 coding sequence is TGCGCCAGCAGCCCGGTGGGGCAAGAGACCCAGTACTTC. The complete variable domain, with remaining parts taken from reference TRBV5-1 and TRBJ2-5, reads KAGVTQTPRYLIKTRGQQVTLSCSPISGHRSVSWYQQTPGQGLQFLFEYFSETQRNKGNFPGRFSGRQFSNSRSEMNVSTLELGDSALYLCASSPVGQETQYFGPGTRLLVL.

V and J are TRBV27 and TRBJ2-3; no reliable D call. Germline CDR1 is MNHEY and CDR2 is SMNVEV (reference sequence). The V end was cut by 3 bases, the J end by 4 bases, with 11 bases between. CDR3 length: 14 amino acids. CDR3 residues: CASSFSPTADTQYF. The CDR3 nucleotides read TGTGCCAGCAGTTTTAGCCCAACCGCAGATACGCAGTATTTT.

In its sample, this clone was seen a few times. This rearrangement joins TRBV15 to TRBJ2-2, with D perhaps matching TRBD1 (5 bases). The CDR3 loop spans 13 amino acids. Between the trimmed V and J ends, which lost 5 bases and 1 base, there was a span of 5 bases. In germline, CDR1 is LNHNV, CDR2 YYDKDF (reference sequence). CDR3 sequence reads: CATSGQNTGELFF. The DNA for the CDR3 is TGTGCCACCAGCGGACAGAACACCGGGGAGCTGTTTTTT. The full variable domain, in which reference TRBV15 and TRBJ2-2 provide the parts outside the CDR3, is DAMVIQNPRYQVTQFGKPVTLSCSQTLNHNVMYWYQQKSSQAPKLLFHYYDKDFNNEADTPDNFQSRRPNTSFCFLDIRSPGLGDTAMYLCATSGQNTGELFFGEGSRLTVL.

The CDR3 protein is CAISDFNGGGNQPQHF. CDR3 in DNA: TGTGCCATCAGTGATTTTAATGGAGGGGGCAATCAGCCCCAGCATTTT. The chain combines TRBV10-3 with TRBJ1-5; D is possibly TRBD1 (5 bases). In germline, CDR1 is ENHRY, CDR2 SYGVKD. The CDR3 runs 16 residues. Trimming left V 3 bases short and J 2 bases short, with 14 bases between.

This chain joins TRBV4-3 and TRBJ2-1, with TRBD1 as a possible D gene (5 bases). The V gene lost 0 bases and the J gene lost 9 bases, with 9 bases spanning the gap. Germline lookup yields CDR1 LGHNA and CDR2 YSLEER. The CDR3 has 13 residues. CDR3 loop: CASSQDTGTEQFF. As DNA, the CDR3 is TGCGCCAGCAGCCAAGATACAGGTACTGAGCAGTTCTTC.

The chain carries TRBV13 and TRBJ1-2; D is undetermined. The ends were cut back, 2 bases at V and 8 bases at J, with 12 bases in the middle. The CDR3 length is 13 residues. The germline V gene has CDR1 PRHDT and CDR2 FYEKMQ (reference sequence). CDR3 sequence reads: CASSLTASEGYTF. The CDR3 nucleotides are TGTGCCAGCAGCTTAACGGCGTCTGAGGGCTACACCTTC.

This rearrangement joins TRBV28 to TRBJ2-3; the match to TRBD1 covers 8 bases. V was clipped by 3 bases and J by 4 bases; unmatched bases: 15. Per the germline V gene, CDR1 is MDHEN and CDR2 is SYDVKM. The CDR3 extends over 18 amino acids. The CDR3 here is CASSFPPPDRARPDTQYF. The CDR3 DNA follows: TGTGCCAGCAGTTTCCCACCACCGGACAGGGCAAGGCCAGATACGCAGTATTTT.

The chain is built from TRBV21-1 and TRBJ2-7; the table's D gene call, TRBD2, was not cross checked with the DNA. TRBV21-1 is designated a pseudogene. This CDR3 has 15 residues. CDR3 region: CASSKTSESNYEQYF. CDR3 sequence (DNA): TGTGCCAGCAGCAAGACTAGCGAGAGCAACTACGAGCAGTACTTC.

This clone occurred a few times. This chain connects TRBV29-1 to TRBJ1-1, with a possible D match to TRBD1 (6 bases). V lost 4 bases and J lost 0, with 12 bases in between. This CDR3 contains 14 residues. Germline V gene sequence: CDR1 SQVTM, CDR2 ANQGSEA. As DNA, the CDR3 is TGCAGCGTTGCAGGGGTCCCAATGAACACTGAAGCTTTCTTT. Its protein product is CSVAGVPMNTEAFF. The full variable domain, rest sourced from reference TRBV29-1 and TRBJ1-1, is SAVISQKPSRDICQRGTSLTIQCQVDSQVTMMFWYRQQPGQSLTLIATANQGSEATYESGFVIDKFPISRPNLTFSTLTVSNMSPEDSSIYLCSVAGVPMNTEAFFGQGTRLTVV.

This clone was counted a few times. The identical CDR3 is also encoded by other nucleotide sequences in the sample. The CDR3 is CAWSLSYEQYF. The CDR3 nucleotides are TGTGCCTGGAGTTTATCATACGAGCAGTACTTC. The chain is built from TRBV30 and TRBJ2-7; D is unresolved. The V end was cut by 2 bases, the J end by 4 bases, with 6 bases between. This CDR3 has 11 amino acids. Per germline, CDR1 GTSNPN and CDR2 SVGIG (reference sequence).

This clone was detected a few times. The rearrangement links TRBV4-3 to TRBJ2-3, with 10 bases matching TRBD2. Looked up from germline, CDR1 is LGHNA and CDR2 is YSLEER. V shed 3 bases and J 4 bases; nucleotides not matched to a gene: 7. CDR3 length: 16 residues. In DNA, the CDR3 is TGCGCCAGCAGCCAGAGCATTACTAGCGGGGCAGATACGCAGTATTTT. This translates into CASSQSITSGADTQYF.

The chain has TRBV27 and TRBJ2-3; no firm D call. This CDR3 spans 11 amino acids. V lost 4 bases to trimming and J lost 6 bases, with 5 bases between them. CDR1 MNHEY and CDR2 SMNVEV come from the germline V gene (reference sequence). For the CDR3, the DNA is TGTGCCAGCAGTTCCCAGGATACGCAGTATTTT. Residues: CASSSQDTQYF.

This clone was counted a few times. The rearrangement links TRBV2 to TRBJ2-3; TRBD2 is a possible D gene (6 bases). Per germline, CDR1 SNHLY and CDR2 FYNNEI. With 4 bases removed from V and 5 bases from J, the gap between germline ends came to 10 bases. This CDR3 comprises 13 residues. The DNA for the CDR3 is TGTGCCAGCAGTGTTCAGGGAGGAGATACGCAGTATTTT. Translation gives CASSVQGGDTQYF.

CDR3 protein: CASSFDRGNGYTF. The CDR3 DNA sequence: TGTGCCAGCAGTTTCGACAGGGGGAATGGCTACACCTTC. V is TRBV27 and J is TRBJ1-2, with 9 bases lining up with TRBD1. This CDR3 contains 13 residues. The germline gives CDR1 MNHEY, CDR2 SMNVEV (reference sequence). V lost 3 bases and J lost 6; bases outside the gene matches: 2.

The V call is TRBV28, the J call TRBJ2-3; 8 nucleotides align to TRBD1. Germline-derived CDR1 and CDR2 are MDHEN and SYDVKM. The CDR3 is 17 amino acids. V was clipped by 7 bases and J by 1 base; unmatched bases: 13. In nucleotides, the CDR3 is TGTGCCAGCACCGTCCCGACAGGGGAGTTTGGCACAGATACGCAGTATTTT. It is translated as CASTVPTGEFGTDTQYF.

This chain uses TRBV18 with TRBJ2-2; 7 nucleotides agree with TRBD1. This CDR3 has 15 amino acids. V shed 1 base, J shed 6 bases, and the junction held 5 bases outside the gene matches. Per germline, CDR1 KGHSH and CDR2 LQKENI. The CDR3 region is CASSPQKGAAGELFF. CDR3 coding DNA: TGTGCCAGCTCACCACAGAAGGGGGCTGCCGGGGAGCTGTTTTTT.

The chain recombines TRBV30 with TRBJ2-7; TRBD1 might be the D (6 bases). The V gene lost 6 bases and the J gene lost 1 base, with 16 bases spanning the gap. CDR1 GTSNPN and CDR2 SVGIG come from the germline V gene (reference sequence). This CDR3 is built from 14 residues. In DNA form, the CDR3 reads TGTGCCTGTCCCCGGACAGATGCGTCCTACGAGCAGTACTTC. Translating it yields CACPRTDASYEQYF.

This clone was picked up a small number of times. The chain combines TRBV14 with TRBJ2-1; D may be TRBD1 or TRBD2 (5 bases each). V was pared by 3 bases and J by 10 bases, with 22 bases between. CDR3 length equals 16 residues. Germline V gene sequence: CDR1 SGHDN, CDR2 FVKESK. The chain's CDR3 is CASSQRALAWGTEQFF. The DNA of the CDR3 is TGTGCCAGCAGCCAGCGAGCCTTAGCCTGGGGGACGGAGCAGTTCTTC.

In DNA, the CDR3 is TGTGCCTGGGTCCTCACAGATACGCAGTATTTT. It is translated as CAWVLTDTQYF. The rearrangement links TRBV30 to TRBJ2-3; no clear D gene. This CDR3 is 11 amino acids long. V lost 5 bases to trimming and J lost 2 bases, with 5 bases between them. Germline lookup yields CDR1 GTSNPN and CDR2 SVGIG (reference sequence).

There are a few counts of this clone. The V and J genes are TRBV9 and TRBJ2-5, with TRBD1 matching 11 bases. CDR1 and CDR2 from the germline V gene are SGDLS and YYNGEE. CDR3 length: 16 residues. With 0 bases clipped from V and 1 base from J, the junction kept 2 bases outside the gene matches. As DNA, the CDR3 is TGTGCCAGCAGCGTAGCTGGACAGGGGGCCCAAGAGACCCAGTACTTC. It translates to CASSVAGQGAQETQYF.

This clone occurred a few times. This chain links TRBV7-2 with TRBJ2-7; no clear D. V was trimmed by 0 bases and J by 3 bases, leaving 3 bases between them. Per germline, CDR1 SGHTA and CDR2 FQGNSA. The CDR3 spans 12 residues. CDR3 nucleotides: TGTGCCAGCAGCTTAGCCTTCTACGAGCAGTACTTC. It is translated as CASSLAFYEQYF.

The V gene is TRBV4-3, the J gene TRBJ1-1; unclear D gene. Germline CDR1 LGHNA, CDR2 YSLEER. The ends were cut back, 4 bases at V and 1 base at J, with 4 bases in the middle. CDR3 length: 12 residues. The CDR3 DNA is TGCGCCAGCAGCCTTCGGAACACTGAAGCTTTCTTT. Its protein product is CASSLRNTEAFF.

V gene TRBV14 combines with J gene TRBJ2-7; 7 bases are a match to TRBD1. Germline V gene sequence: CDR1 SGHDN, CDR2 FVKESK. This CDR3 spans 15 amino acids. Trimming cost V 4 bases and J 3 bases; bases outside gene matches: 9. The CDR3 loop is CASSRGQAQFYEQYF. CDR3 nucleotides: TGTGCCAGCAGCCGAGGACAGGCCCAGTTCTACGAGCAGTACTTC.

This chain links TRBV6-6 with TRBJ1-5, with D unresolved. Trimming removed 0 bases at V and 4 bases at J, with 7 bases between. This CDR3 has 14 residues. Per the germline V gene, CDR1 is MNHNY and CDR2 is SVGAGI (reference sequence). This CDR3 is CASSYSGGNQPQHF. The CDR3, as DNA: TGTGCCAGCAGTTACTCAGGAGGGAATCAGCCCCAGCATTTT.

The rearrangement links TRBV28 to TRBJ1-5; unclear D gene. The CDR3 is 13 amino acids. Germline-derived CDR1 and CDR2 are MDHEN and SYDVKM. V dropped 6 bases and J dropped 2 bases, with 8 bases sitting between them. The CDR3 spells CASSWAGNQPQHF. The CDR3, as DNA: TGTGCCAGCAGCTGGGCGGGCAATCAGCCCCAGCATTTT.